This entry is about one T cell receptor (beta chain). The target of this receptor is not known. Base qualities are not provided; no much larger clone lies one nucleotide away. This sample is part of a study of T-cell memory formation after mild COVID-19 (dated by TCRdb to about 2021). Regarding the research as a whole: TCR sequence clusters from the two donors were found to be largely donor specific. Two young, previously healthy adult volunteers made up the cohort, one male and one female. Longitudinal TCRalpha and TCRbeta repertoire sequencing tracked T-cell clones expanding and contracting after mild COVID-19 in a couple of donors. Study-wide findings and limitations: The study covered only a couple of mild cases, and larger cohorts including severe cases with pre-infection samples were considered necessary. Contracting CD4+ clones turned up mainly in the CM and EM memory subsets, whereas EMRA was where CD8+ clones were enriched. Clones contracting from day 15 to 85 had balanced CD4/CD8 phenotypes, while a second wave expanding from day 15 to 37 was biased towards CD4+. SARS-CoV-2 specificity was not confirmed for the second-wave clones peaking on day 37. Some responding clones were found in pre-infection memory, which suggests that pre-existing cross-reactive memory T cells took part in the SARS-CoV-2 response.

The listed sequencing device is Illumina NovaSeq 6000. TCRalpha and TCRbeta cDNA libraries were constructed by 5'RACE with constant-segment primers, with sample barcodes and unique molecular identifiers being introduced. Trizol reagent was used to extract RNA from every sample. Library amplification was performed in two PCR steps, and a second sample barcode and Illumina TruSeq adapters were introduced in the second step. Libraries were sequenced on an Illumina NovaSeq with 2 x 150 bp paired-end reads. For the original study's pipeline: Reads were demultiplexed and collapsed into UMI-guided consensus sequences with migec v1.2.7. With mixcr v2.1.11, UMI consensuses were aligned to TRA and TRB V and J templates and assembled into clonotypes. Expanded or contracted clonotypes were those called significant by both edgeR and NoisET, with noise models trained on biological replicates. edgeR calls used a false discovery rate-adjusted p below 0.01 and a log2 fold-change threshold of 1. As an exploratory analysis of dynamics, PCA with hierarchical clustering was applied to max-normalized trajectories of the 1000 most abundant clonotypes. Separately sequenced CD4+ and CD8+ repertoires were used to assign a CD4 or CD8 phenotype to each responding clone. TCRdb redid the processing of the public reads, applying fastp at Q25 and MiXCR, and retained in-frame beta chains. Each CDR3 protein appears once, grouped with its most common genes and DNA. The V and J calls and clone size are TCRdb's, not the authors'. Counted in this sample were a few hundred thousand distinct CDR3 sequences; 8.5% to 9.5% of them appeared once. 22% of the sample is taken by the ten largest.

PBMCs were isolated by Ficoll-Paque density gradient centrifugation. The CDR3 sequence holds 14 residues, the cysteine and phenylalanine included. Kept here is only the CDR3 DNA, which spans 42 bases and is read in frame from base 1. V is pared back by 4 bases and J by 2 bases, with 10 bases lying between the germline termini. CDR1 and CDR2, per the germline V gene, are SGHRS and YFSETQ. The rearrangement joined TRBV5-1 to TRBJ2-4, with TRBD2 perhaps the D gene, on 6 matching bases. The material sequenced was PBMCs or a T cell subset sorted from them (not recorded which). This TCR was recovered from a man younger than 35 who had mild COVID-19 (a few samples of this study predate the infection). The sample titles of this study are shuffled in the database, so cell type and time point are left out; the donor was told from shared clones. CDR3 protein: CASSEGDSKNIQYF. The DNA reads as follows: TGCGCCAGCAGCGAAGGGGACTCCAAAAACATTCAGTACTTC.